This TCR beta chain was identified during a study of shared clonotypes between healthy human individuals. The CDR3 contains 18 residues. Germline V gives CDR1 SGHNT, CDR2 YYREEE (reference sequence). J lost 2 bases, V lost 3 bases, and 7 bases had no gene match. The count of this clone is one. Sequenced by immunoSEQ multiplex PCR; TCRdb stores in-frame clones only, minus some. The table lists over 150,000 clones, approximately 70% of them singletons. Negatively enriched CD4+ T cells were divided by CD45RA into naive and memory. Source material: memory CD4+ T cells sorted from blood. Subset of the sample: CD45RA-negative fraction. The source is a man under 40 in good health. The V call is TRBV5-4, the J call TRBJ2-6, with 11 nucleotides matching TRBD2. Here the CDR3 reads CASSSPGLAVTGANVLTF. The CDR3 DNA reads TGTGCCAGCAGCTCTCCGGGACTAGCGGTTACTGGGGCCAACGTCCTGACTTTC.